This record concerns one T cell receptor (beta chain) sequence. Germline values: CDR1 SGDLS, CDR2 YYNGEE. The CDR3 extends over 16 amino acids. Trimming took 0 bases from V and 2 from J, leaving 12 bases between them. The data belong to a study of blood T cell repertoires in COVID-19. As for the study in general: Acute and convalescent COVID-19 samples came from the United States, Italy and Spain. PBMCs, B-cell-depleted T cells, or T cells provided the cDNA or gDNA that made up the material.

Source study methods: Counts of nucleated cells, estimated from reference gene primer amplification, were obtained. The method was immunoSEQ multiplex PCR; TCRdb's version includes in-frame clones alone and lacks a portion of them. V and J calls and clone size are those listed in that table; D and trimming were worked out from the DNA. Of 350,000 to 400,000 clones listed, 87% were seen once; the top ten hold around 1.9%. This TCR was recovered from a man aged 40-55 years in a cohort exposed to, infected with or recovered from COVID-19 (not recorded which). The sample consisted of PBMCs or T cells enriched from blood (not recorded which). The genes are TRBV9 and TRBJ1-5, with D perhaps TRBD1 (5 bases). The CDR3 DNA sequence: TGTGCCAGCAGCGTAGCAGGGAATGAAGGCAATCAGCCCCAGCATTTT. It translates to CASSVAGNEGNQPQHF.